This is a list of T cell receptor beta chains from one sample in a study of T cells after yellow fever vaccination. MiXCR was run by TCRdb on the 5' RACE reads, yielding one entry per CDR3 protein. The sample yields around 250,000 distinct CDR3 sequences, around 5.2% seen once. The specimen comprised CD4+ T cells sorted from PBMCs, sampled on the day of the yellow fever booster vaccination. These receptors were obtained from a man between 18 and 29 years old who received the YFV17D yellow fever vaccine. CDR3s include the opening cysteine and the closing phenylalanine or tryptophan. The order of the fields is J gene, V gene, clone size, CDR3 protein. Expanded clones get a size class; other rows say once, few or many, or leave the size out.

>TRBJ1-1|TRBV4-3|NA
CASSQDVGYTEAFF
>TRBJ2-1|TRBV5-1|many
CASSPGTGSYNEQFF
>TRBJ2-5|TRBV20-1|few
CSALRPEGPASQETQYF
>TRBJ1-2|TRBV20-1|NA
CSAPRGRDYGYTF
>TRBJ1-2|TRBV20-1|few
CSGKGIKPGREMYGYTF
>TRBJ1-2|TRBV6-1|many
CASSETAGSNYGYTF
>TRBJ2-2|TRBV14|NA
CASSQDRRYRGTGELFF
>TRBJ1-2|TRBV7-2|few
CASSLKTVNYGYTF
>TRBJ2-1|TRBV3-1|NA
CASSRLGPNREQFF
>TRBJ1-2|TRBV20-1|NA
CSARDYDRGATGYTF
>TRBJ2-5|TRBV29-1|many
CSVEMTGHQETQYF
>TRBJ1-6|TRBV7-6|NA
CASSLEAGGGNSYNSPLHF
>TRBJ1-5|TRBV4-1|few
CASSQVRGRRQPQHF
>TRBJ2-2|TRBV12-3/TRBV12-4|many
CASRPGGNTGELFF
>TRBJ2-1|TRBV19|NA
CASLQRGVGYNEQFF
>TRBJ1-6|TRBV7-9|NA
CASSLAGLSPLHF
>TRBJ2-3|TRBV7-6|few
CASSLRTSGGAPDTQYF
>TRBJ2-1|TRBV5-4|few
CASSTYRYEQFF
>TRBJ2-7|TRBV30|NA
CAWSRVYEQYF
>TRBJ1-5|TRBV6-5|few
CASSPKWTGYSNQPQHF
>TRBJ2-3|TRBV5-4|NA
CASSDQTGKLTDTQYF
>TRBJ1-2|TRBV6-6|many
CASVGRVSNYGYTF
>TRBJ2-1|TRBV15|NA
CATSRDRGTYNEQFF
>TRBJ2-5|TRBV7-2|many
CASSLALRAGETQYF
>TRBJ2-5|TRBV4-1|few
CASSQDVGGFQETQYF
>TRBJ2-3|TRBV15|many
CATSRVRGAPDGTDTQYF
>TRBJ2-1|TRBV29-1|many
CSATRGTSYNEQFF
>TRBJ1-1|TRBV3-1|many
CASSDIIRTEAFF
>TRBJ2-3|TRBV7-3|few
CASSSGGLAGGTDTQYF
>TRBJ2-1|TRBV20-1|few
CSATKDRPSYNEQFF
>TRBJ2-6|TRBV11-3|NA
CASSSGGTGANVLTF
>TRBJ2-2|TRBV25-1|NA
CASSEQSGLLNTGELFF
>TRBJ2-3|TRBV5-1|NA
CASSRGTSGGAFTDTQYF
>TRBJ1-1|TRBV7-3|few
CASSRPGGPAFF
>TRBJ2-2|TRBV7-2|few
CASSLVGGLELFF
>TRBJ2-5|TRBV5-1|NA
CASSQDIAGETQYF